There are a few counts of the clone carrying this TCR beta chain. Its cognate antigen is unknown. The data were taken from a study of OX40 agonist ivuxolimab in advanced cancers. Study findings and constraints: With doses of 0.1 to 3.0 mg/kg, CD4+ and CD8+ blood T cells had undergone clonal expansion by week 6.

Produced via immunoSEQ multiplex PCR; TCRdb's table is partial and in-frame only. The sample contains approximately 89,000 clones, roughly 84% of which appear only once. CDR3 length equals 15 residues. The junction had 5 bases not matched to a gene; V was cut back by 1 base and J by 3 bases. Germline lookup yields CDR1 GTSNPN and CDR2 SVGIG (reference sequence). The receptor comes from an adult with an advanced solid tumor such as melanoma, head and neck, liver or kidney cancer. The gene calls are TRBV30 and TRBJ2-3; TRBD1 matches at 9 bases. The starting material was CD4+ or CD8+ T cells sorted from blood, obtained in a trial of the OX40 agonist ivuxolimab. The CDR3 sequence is CAWSGGQGRTDTQYF. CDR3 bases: TGTGCCTGGAGTGGGGGACAGGGACGGACAGATACGCAGTATTTT.